A selection of T cell receptor beta chains follows, all from one sample in a study of shared clonotypes between healthy human individuals. The repertoire was sequenced with immunoSEQ multiplex PCR; TCRdb's copy has only in-frame clones and lacks some. Altogether 600,000 to 750,000 clones are present, about 78% being singletons, with the ten largest covering approximately 2%. Sequenced sample: memory CD4+ T cells sorted from blood. Every receptor here comes from a woman in her 30s in good health. CDR3s include the opening cysteine and the closing phenylalanine or tryptophan. The D gene is left open where the match is weak. Size tells how often a clone was seen (once, few, many) or the class of an expanded clone, and some rows leave it out.

V: TRBV18
size: -
D: -
J: TRBJ1-2
length: 15
DNA: TGTGCCAGCTCCCTTCAGTCGACAGGAACGTATGGCTACACCTTC
CDR3: CASSLQSTGTYGYTF

V: TRBV28
size: -
D: TRBD2
J: TRBJ2-1
length: 17
DNA: TGTGCCAGCAGTTTGGGACTAGCCGTTAGCTCCTACAATGAGCAGTTCTTC
CDR3: CASSLGLAVSSYNEQFF

V: TRBV5-1
size: -
D: -
J: TRBJ2-7
length: 14
DNA: TGCGCCAGCAGCGCATCAGGGAGCTCCTACGAGCAGTACTTC
CDR3: CASSASGSSYEQYF

V: TRBV11-3
size: few
D: -
J: TRBJ1-2
length: 14
DNA: TGTGCCAGCTGGGGGGTCCCTTACCTTCGGGGCTACACCTTC
CDR3: CASWGVPYLRGYTF

V: TRBV6-6
size: -
D: -
J: TRBJ2-5
length: 13
DNA: TGTGCCAGCAGCCGACCCGGAGAAGAGACCCAGTACTTC
CDR3: CASSRPGEETQYF

V: TRBV5-1
size: -
D: -
J: TRBJ2-7
length: 14
DNA: TGCGCCAGCAGCTTGGCCGTAGCAGTTGACGAGCAGTACTTC
CDR3: CASSLAVAVDEQYF

V: TRBV19
size: -
D: -
J: TRBJ1-5
length: 13
DNA: TGTGCCAGCCACCTAAGGGGGGAGCAGCCCCAGCATTTT
CDR3: CASHLRGEQPQHF

V: TRBV28
size: -
D: -
J: TRBJ2-5
length: 14
DNA: TGTGCCAGCAGCCTCCGGGACGTTAAAGAGACCCAGTACTTC
CDR3: CASSLRDVKETQYF

V: TRBV7-4
size: -
D: -
J: TRBJ2-7
length: 12
DNA: TGTGCCAGAGTTTGGGCGGTGTTCGAGCAGTACTTC
CDR3: CARVWAVFEQYF

V: TRBV18
size: -
D: TRBD1
J: TRBJ1-1
length: 14
DNA: TGTGCCAGCTCATTCGGACAGGGGGACACTGAAGCTTTCTTT
CDR3: CASSFGQGDTEAFF

V: TRBV28
size: many
D: TRBD2
J: TRBJ2-1
length: 16
DNA: TGTGCCAGCAGTTCGGCGTGGGAGGGCCTCTCCAATGAGCAGTTCTTC
CDR3: CASSSAWEGLSNEQFF

V: TRBV11-2
size: -
D: -
J: TRBJ1-1
length: 13
DNA: TGTGCCAGCAGCCTACAGGCGAACACTGAAGCTTTCTTT
CDR3: CASSLQANTEAFF

V: TRBV28
size: -
D: -
J: TRBJ1-5
length: 14
DNA: TGTGCCAGCAGTTTAACGGGGCCAGGGCAGCCCCAGCATTTT
CDR3: CASSLTGPGQPQHF

V: TRBV2
size: few
D: TRBD2
J: TRBJ2-1
length: 15
DNA: TGTGCCAGCACCCCACTAGCGGGAGTATTAAATGAGCAGTTCTTC
CDR3: CASTPLAGVLNEQFF

V: TRBV6-1
size: -
D: -
J: TRBJ2-2
length: 14
DNA: TGTGCCACCTACGGAGGGGGTCCCAGGGGGGAGCTGTTTTTT
CDR3: CATYGGGPRGELFF

V: TRBV27
size: -
D: -
J: TRBJ2-1
length: 13
DNA: TGTGCCAGCAGTCCCAACAGATACAATGAGCAGTTCTTC
CDR3: CASSPNRYNEQFF

V: TRBV19
size: -
D: -
J: TRBJ1-2
length: 13
DNA: TGTGCCAGTAGTATCCCGGGACTCCCCAGTTACACCTTC
CDR3: CASSIPGLPSYTF

V: TRBV6-5
size: -
D: -
J: TRBJ1-5
length: 15
DNA: TGTGCCAGCAGTAAACAGGGCTTCGGCAATCAGCCCCAGCATTTT
CDR3: CASSKQGFGNQPQHF

V: TRBV5-1
size: -
D: -
J: TRBJ2-2
length: 16
DNA: TGCGCCAGCAGCTTGGCCACTAGCCCGAACACCGGGGAGCTGTTTTTT
CDR3: CASSLATSPNTGELFF

V: TRBV5-1
size: -
D: TRBD2
J: TRBJ2-1
length: 15
DNA: TGCGCCAGCAGCTTGGGTTCTAGCGGGAGTCATGAGCAGTTCTTC
CDR3: CASSLGSSGSHEQFF

V: TRBV28
size: -
D: TRBD1
J: TRBJ2-1
length: 15
DNA: TGTGCCAGCAATACGCGGGGACAGGCGTACAATGAGCAGTTCTTC
CDR3: CASNTRGQAYNEQFF

V: TRBV28
size: -
D: -
J: TRBJ2-7
length: 14
DNA: TGTGCCAGCAGTTTATATGACAATTTCTACGAGCAGTACTTC
CDR3: CASSLYDNFYEQYF

V: TRBV5-1
size: -
D: -
J: TRBJ1-1
length: 14
DNA: TGCGCCAGCAGCTTGGACAGTATGAACACTGAAGCTTTCTTT
CDR3: CASSLDSMNTEAFF

V: TRBV6-6
size: -
D: -
J: TRBJ1-2
length: 15
DNA: TGTGCCAGCAGCCCGACCCCGGGCTCCTTAATGGGCTACACCTTC
CDR3: CASSPTPGSLMGYTF

V: TRBV2
size: -
D: -
J: TRBJ2-7
length: 14
DNA: TGTGCCAGCAGACGACAGGAGAGCTCCTACGAGCAGTACTTC
CDR3: CASRRQESSYEQYF

V: TRBV5-1
size: -
D: -
J: TRBJ1-2
length: 14
DNA: TGCGCCAGCAGCTCCCAGGACGGCTGGTATGGCTACACCTTC
CDR3: CASSSQDGWYGYTF

V: TRBV28
size: -
D: -
J: TRBJ2-1
length: 14
DNA: TGTGCCAGCACGGGGGCGACCCTCAACAATGAGCAGTTCTTC
CDR3: CASTGATLNNEQFF

V: TRBV6-6
size: -
D: TRBD2
J: TRBJ2-7
length: 13
DNA: TGTGCCAGCAGGAAGCGGGAGGGCTACGAGCAGTACTTC
CDR3: CASRKREGYEQYF

V: TRBV19
size: few
D: TRBD1
J: TRBJ2-7
length: 10
DNA: TGTGCCAGTGAGGGGGCCGAGCAGTACTTC
CDR3: CASEGAEQYF

V: TRBV7-2
size: -
D: -
J: TRBJ1-1
length: 16
DNA: TGTGCCAGCAGCTTAGGGGTGGTTGTCCGTCAAACTGAAGCTTTCTTT
CDR3: CASSLGVVVRQTEAFF

V: TRBV7-3
size: once
D: TRBD2
J: TRBJ2-1
length: 15
DNA: TGTGCCAGCAGCCCTGGACTAGCGGGAGCGCATGAGCAGTTCTTC
CDR3: CASSPGLAGAHEQFF

V: TRBV2
size: -
D: -
J: TRBJ2-1
length: 14
DNA: TGTGCCAGCAGTGGGGCTAGCGCGGACAATGAGCAGTTCTTC
CDR3: CASSGASADNEQFF

V: TRBV27
size: -
D: TRBD1
J: TRBJ2-7
length: 17
DNA: TGTGCCAGCAGGGAACCGGGACAGGGGGCATTTGACTACGAGCAGTACTTC
CDR3: CASREPGQGAFDYEQYF

V: TRBV18
size: -
D: TRBD1
J: TRBJ1-1
length: 17
DNA: TGTGCCAGCTCACCATTTTCTATCGGTTCAGGGGGCACTGAAGCTTTCTTT
CDR3: CASSPFSIGSGGTEAFF

V: TRBV19
size: -
D: -
J: TRBJ2-7
length: 18
DNA: TGTGCCAGTAGTATAGATTATTGGAGGGGGGAACTTTTGGACGAGCAGTACTTC
CDR3: CASSIDYWRGELLDEQYF

V: TRBV7-8
size: -
D: -
J: TRBJ2-7
length: 13
DNA: TGTGCCAGCAGCCCTGGACAGACCTACGAGCAGTACTTC
CDR3: CASSPGQTYEQYF

V: TRBV11-3
size: -
D: TRBD2
J: TRBJ2-7
length: 17
DNA: TGTGCCAGCAGCCGGCGGAACTTAGCGGGAGCTAAGTACGAGCAGTACTTC
CDR3: CASSRRNLAGAKYEQYF

V: TRBV11-2
size: -
D: TRBD2
J: TRBJ2-7
length: 16
DNA: TGTGCCAGCAGCTCCCGACTAGCGGGGAGCTCCTACGAGCAGTACTTC
CDR3: CASSSRLAGSSYEQYF

V: TRBV5-4
size: few
D: TRBD2
J: TRBJ2-7
length: 15
DNA: TGTGCCAGCAGCTCACCCGCTAGCGGGATGCACGAGCAGTACTTC
CDR3: CASSSPASGMHEQYF

V: TRBV25-1
size: -
D: -
J: TRBJ1-6
length: 14
DNA: TGTGCCACCCAGACAGGAAACTATAATTCACCCCTCCACTTT
CDR3: CATQTGNYNSPLHF

V: TRBV28
size: few
D: TRBD2
J: TRBJ2-1
length: 15
DNA: TGTGCCAGCAGTTTGCTAACGGGAGGAGCAAATGAGCAGTTCTTC
CDR3: CASSLLTGGANEQFF

V: TRBV7-9
size: many
D: -
J: TRBJ2-2
length: 16
DNA: TGTGCCAGCAGCTTACTTGTTGGGAGTTTTCCCGGGGAGCTGTTTTTT
CDR3: CASSLLVGSFPGELFF

V: TRBV19
size: -
D: TRBD1
J: TRBJ1-4
length: 15
DNA: TGTGCCAGTAGAAAAGCCGGGACAGGGGATGAAAAACTGTTTTTT
CDR3: CASRKAGTGDEKLFF

V: TRBV9
size: -
D: -
J: TRBJ2-7
length: 14
DNA: TGTGCCAGCAGCGTTAGCGGGACAGGCTACGAGCAGTACTTC
CDR3: CASSVSGTGYEQYF

V: TRBV7-9
size: -
D: -
J: TRBJ2-7
length: 13
DNA: TGTGCCAGCAACGACGGTTTCTCCTACGAGCAGTACTTC
CDR3: CASNDGFSYEQYF

V: TRBV5-4
size: -
D: -
J: TRBJ2-7
length: 17
DNA: TGTGCCAGCAGCTTGGACCTCATTAGGAATCCCTCCTACGAGCAGTACTTC
CDR3: CASSLDLIRNPSYEQYF

V: TRBV28
size: many
D: -
J: TRBJ1-2
length: 12
DNA: TGTGCCAGCAGTACAACAGGGTACGGCTACACCTTC
CDR3: CASSTTGYGYTF

V: TRBV28
size: -
D: -
J: TRBJ1-1
length: 12
DNA: TGTGCCAGCAGTGAGGCGTACACTGAAGCTTTCTTT
CDR3: CASSEAYTEAFF

V: TRBV27
size: -
D: -
J: TRBJ2-7
length: 17
DNA: TGTGCCAGCAGTCCTCAAATTCGGGGAGGGGGCTCCTACGAGCAGTACTTC
CDR3: CASSPQIRGGGSYEQYF

V: TRBV7-9
size: once
D: -
J: TRBJ1-1
length: 13
DNA: TGTGCCAGCAGCCTGGAAGAGAGAACTGAAGCTTTCTTT
CDR3: CASSLEERTEAFF

V: TRBV7-2
size: once
D: -
J: TRBJ1-3
length: 12
DNA: TGTGCCAGCAGCCCGGACCGAAACACCATATATTTT
CDR3: CASSPDRNTIYF

V: TRBV6-5
size: -
D: -
J: TRBJ2-7
length: 14
DNA: TGTGCCAGCAGTATTACTCGGGGGTTATCCGAGCAGTACTTC
CDR3: CASSITRGLSEQYF

V: TRBV7-8
size: -
D: TRBD2
J: TRBJ2-2
length: 16
DNA: TGTGCCAGCAGCGCAAGCGGGAGGGGTATTGGGGGGGAGCTGTTTTTT
CDR3: CASSASGRGIGGELFF

V: TRBV28
size: -
D: -
J: TRBJ2-2
length: 12
DNA: TGTGCCAGCAGCTCCCGGGCCGGGGAGCTGTTTTTT
CDR3: CASSSRAGELFF

V: TRBV25-1
size: -
D: -
J: TRBJ2-7
length: 14
DNA: TGTGCCAGCAGTGGGTTCGGGTCCTCCTACGAGCAGTACTTC
CDR3: CASSGFGSSYEQYF